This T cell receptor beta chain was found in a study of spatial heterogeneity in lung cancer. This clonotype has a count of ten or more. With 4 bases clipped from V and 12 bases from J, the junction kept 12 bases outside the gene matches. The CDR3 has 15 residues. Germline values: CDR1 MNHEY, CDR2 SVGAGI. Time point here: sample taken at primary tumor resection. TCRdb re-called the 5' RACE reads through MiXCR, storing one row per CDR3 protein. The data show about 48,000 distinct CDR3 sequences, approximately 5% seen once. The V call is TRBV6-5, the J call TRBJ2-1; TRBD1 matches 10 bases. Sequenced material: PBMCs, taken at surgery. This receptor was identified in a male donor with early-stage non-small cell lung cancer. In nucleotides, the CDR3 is TGTGCCAGCAGTTCCCCCGGACAGGGGGTTTCATCGCAGTTCTTC. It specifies CASSSPGQGVSSQFF.